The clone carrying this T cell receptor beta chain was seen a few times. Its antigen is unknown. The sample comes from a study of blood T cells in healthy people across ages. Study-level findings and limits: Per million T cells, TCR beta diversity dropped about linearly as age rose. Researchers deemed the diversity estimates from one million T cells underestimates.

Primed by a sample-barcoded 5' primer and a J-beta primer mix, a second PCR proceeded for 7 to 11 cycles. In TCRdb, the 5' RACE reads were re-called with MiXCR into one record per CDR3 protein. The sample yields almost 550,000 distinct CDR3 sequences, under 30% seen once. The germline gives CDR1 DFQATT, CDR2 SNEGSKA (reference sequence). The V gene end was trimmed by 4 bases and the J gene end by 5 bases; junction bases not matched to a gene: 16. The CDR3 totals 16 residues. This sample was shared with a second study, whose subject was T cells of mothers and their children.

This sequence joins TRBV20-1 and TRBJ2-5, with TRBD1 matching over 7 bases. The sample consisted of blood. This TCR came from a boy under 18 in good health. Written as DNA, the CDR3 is TGCAGTGCTATCGCTCGCGAGGGACAGCCAGAGGAGACCCAGTACTTC. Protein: CSAIAREGQPEETQYF.